The 16 T cell receptor beta chains listed next were all sequenced from one sample in a study of blood T cells in healthy people across ages. PCR was performed a second time for about 7 to 11 cycles using a sample-barcoded 5' primer and a J-beta primer mix. In TCRdb, the 5' RACE reads were re-called with MiXCR into one record per CDR3 protein. The sample records fewer than 1,000,000 distinct CDR3 sequences, less than 60% being singletons. Source material: blood. The receptors stem from an older man in good health.

The chain has TRBV5-1 and TRBJ1-1; tentatively, D is TRBD1 (6 bases). V shed 1 base and J shed 4 bases, with 17 bases lying between them. The length of the CDR3 is 16 residues. Germline-derived CDR1 and CDR2 are SGHRS and YFSETQ. The CDR3 here is CASSLQPQGEGTEAFF. CDR3 nucleotide sequence: TGCGCCAGCAGCTTGCAACCACAGGGAGAGGGCACTGAAGCTTTCTTT.

The table lists this clonotype with a count of one. V usage is TRBV6-1 and J usage is TRBJ2-5, with D possibly being TRBD1 or TRBD2 (5 bases each). Matching the DNA end better, TRBJ2-7 makes the J call doubtful. The CDR3 runs 15 residues. Germline assignment: CDR1 MNHNS and CDR2 SASEGT. CDR3 nucleotide sequence: TGTGCCAGCAGTGAAGCAGGGACGGTACTCTACGAGCAGTACTTC. Translation: CASSEAGTVLYEQYF.

This clonotype occurred a few times. This CDR3 reads CSVSTGGRGETQYF. The CDR3 DNA reads as TGCAGCGTTTCAACAGGGGGTAGGGGAGAGACCCAGTACTTC. The gene calls are TRBV29-1 and TRBJ2-5; TRBD1 aligns across 8 bases. The CDR3 length is 14 residues. CDR1 and CDR2 (germline): SQVTM, ANQGSEA. The trim removed 5 bases at V and 4 bases at J, leaving 9 bases unmatched.

The chain employs TRBV20-1 and TRBJ2-3; 8 nucleotides match TRBD1. With 0 bases clipped from V and 0 bases from J, the junction kept 5 bases outside the gene matches. Germline V gives CDR1 DFQATT, CDR2 SNEGSKA (reference sequence). The CDR3 is 16 residues long. CDR3 amino acids: CSARDMRQGSTDTQYF. CDR3 sequence (DNA): TGCAGTGCTAGAGATATGAGACAGGGGAGCACAGATACGCAGTATTTT.

The rearrangement links TRBV4-1 to TRBJ1-1; D gene uncertain. Trimming removed 10 bases at V and 1 base at J, with 13 bases between. The CDR3 is 13 residues long. Germline V gives CDR1 MGHRA, CDR2 YSYEKL. The CDR3 DNA reads TGCGCCACCAAATTTCGACAGAACACTGAAGCTTTCTTT. Translated, it gives CATKFRQNTEAFF.

The chain recombines TRBV2 with TRBJ1-1; no reliable D call. V gave up 5 bases and J gave up 0 bases, with 13 bases separating them. Germline-derived CDR1 and CDR2 are SNHLY and FYNNEI. This CDR3 is 15 amino acids long. This CDR3 is CASSSDKFMNTEAFF. CDR3 bases: TGTGCCAGCAGTTCCGACAAGTTTATGAACACTGAAGCTTTCTTT.

V gene TRBV5-1 combines with J gene TRBJ2-5, with 7 bases lining up with TRBD2. The J call may not be correct, given that the DNA end is closer to TRBJ2-7. Germline values: CDR1 SGHRS, CDR2 YFSETQ. This CDR3 is 14 amino acids long. For the CDR3, the DNA is TGCGCCAGCAGCTTGGGACTAGCATCTCGCGAGCAGTACTTC. As protein: CASSLGLASREQYF.

This clonotype was counted between two and nine times. The rearrangement joins TRBV20-1 to TRBJ2-1; maybe TRBD2 (6 bases). V was pared by 0 bases and J by 6 bases, with 18 bases between. The CDR3 spans 16 residues. Germline values: CDR1 DFQATT, CDR2 SNEGSKA (reference sequence). CDR3 bases: TGCAGTGCTAGAGATAGTCGGGACTGGACCTCCAATGAGCAGTTCTTC. As protein: CSARDSRDWTSNEQFF.

This clonotype has more than one count but fewer than ten. The chain combines TRBV28 with TRBJ2-7; TRBD1 aligns across 7 bases. The length of the CDR3 is 15 residues. J was trimmed by 1 base and V by 5 bases; bases with no gene match: 8. The germline CDR1 and CDR2 sequences are MDHEN and SYDVKM. The CDR3 is CASSPSGTASYEQYF. CDR3 in DNA: TGTGCCAGCAGTCCTTCCGGGACAGCATCCTACGAGCAGTACTTC.

There are many counts of this clonotype. The CDR3: CSVEDRGQGAHWEQYF. The CDR3 region has the DNA TGCAGCGTTGAAGATAGGGGGCAGGGGGCCCACTGGGAGCAGTACTTC. The V call is TRBV29-1, the J call TRBJ2-7; 8 nucleotides match TRBD1. The CDR3 sequence is 16 residues long. J gave up 7 bases and V 0 bases, and 14 bases lay outside the gene matches. The germline CDR1 and CDR2 sequences are SQVTM and ANQGSEA.

The chain has TRBV11-2 and TRBJ2-1, with D possibly being TRBD1 (6 bases). The ends were cut back, 5 bases at V and 10 bases at J, with 18 bases in the middle. The CDR3 runs to 14 residues. Per the germline V gene, CDR1 is SGHAT and CDR2 is FQNNGV. The CDR3 protein is CASSEPGTTQEQFF. The CDR3 DNA sequence: TGTGCCAGCAGCGAACCCGGGACAACGCAGGAGCAGTTCTTC.

Comments on this clonotype: A read error may be the cause here, since a much bigger clone is one base away. This rearrangement joins TRBV29-1 to TRBJ2-5; 12 bases are a match to TRBD2. The V and J ends lost 5 bases and 3 bases, in that order; junction bases with no gene match: 1. Germline V CDR1 and CDR2: SQVTM, ANQGSEA. This CDR3 is built from 13 residues. CDR3: CSVRTSGEETQYF. The CDR3 DNA reads as TGCAGCGTTCGGACTAGCGGGGAAGAGACCCAGTACTTC.

The CDR3 region has the DNA TGTGCCATCAGTGATGGGCCACCGGGACAGGGGAAGACTAATGAAAAACTGTTTTTT. It yields the protein CAISDGPPGQGKTNEKLFF. The V gene is TRBV10-3, the J gene TRBJ1-4; TRBD1 agrees at 10 bases. V shed 3 bases, J shed 2 bases, and the junction held 12 bases outside the gene matches. The CDR3 spans 19 residues. Germline CDR1 ENHRY, CDR2 SYGVKD.

Remarks on this clonotype: A much larger clone differs by one base, so this may be a read error. The rearrangement links TRBV10-3 to TRBJ2-7, with 11 bases identical to TRBD2. Germline CDR1 and CDR2: ENHRY and SYGVKD. The CDR3 has 16 amino acids. The DNA for the CDR3 is TGTGCCGTCAGTGAGTCGATAGCGGGAGGGTTCTACGAGCAGTACTTC. It is translated as CAVSESIAGGFYEQYF.

The CDR3 DNA is TGTGCCAGCAGCCAAATAGATAACCAGTTCTTC. Translated, it gives CASSQIDNQFF. The J gene is TRBJ2-1, the V gene TRBV7-9; no clear D. This CDR3 contains 11 residues. V lost 5 bases, J lost 13 bases, and 12 bases lay in between. Germline values: CDR1 SEHNR, CDR2 FQNEAQ (reference sequence).

In this sample, this clonotype turned up many times. The chain links TRBV20-1 to TRBJ2-1; D may be TRBD1 or TRBD2 (5 bases each). This CDR3 region has 14 residues. CDR1 is DFQATT, CDR2 SNEGSKA, per germline (reference sequence). Trimming cost V 3 bases and J 9 bases, with 18 bases left between them. CDR3 in DNA: TGCAGTGCTAGCCCCGATCACTCAGGGACTGAGCAGTTCTTC. As protein: CSASPDHSGTEQFF.